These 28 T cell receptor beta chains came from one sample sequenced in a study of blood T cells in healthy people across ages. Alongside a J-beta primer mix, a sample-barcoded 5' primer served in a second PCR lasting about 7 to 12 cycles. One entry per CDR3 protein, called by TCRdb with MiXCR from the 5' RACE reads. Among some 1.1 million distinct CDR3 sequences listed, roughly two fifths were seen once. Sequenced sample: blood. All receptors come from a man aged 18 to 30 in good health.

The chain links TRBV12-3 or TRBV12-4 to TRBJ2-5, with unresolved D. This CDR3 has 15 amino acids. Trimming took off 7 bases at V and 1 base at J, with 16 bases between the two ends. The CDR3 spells CASTNHRTVQETQYF. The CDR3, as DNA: TGTGCCAGCACCAACCATAGGACGGTCCAAGAGACCCAGTACTTC.

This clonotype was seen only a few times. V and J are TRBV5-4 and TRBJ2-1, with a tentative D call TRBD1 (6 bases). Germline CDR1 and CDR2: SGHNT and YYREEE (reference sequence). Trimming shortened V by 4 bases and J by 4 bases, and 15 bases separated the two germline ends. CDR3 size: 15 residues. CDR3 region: CASSDSPGEYNEQFF. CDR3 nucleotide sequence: TGTGCCAGCAGCGATTCCCCAGGGGAATACAATGAGCAGTTCTTC.

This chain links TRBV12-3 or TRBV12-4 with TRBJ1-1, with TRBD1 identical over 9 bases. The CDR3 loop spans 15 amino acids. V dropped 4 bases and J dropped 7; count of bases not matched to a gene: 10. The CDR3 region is CASSSYRGLDDEAFF. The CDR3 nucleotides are TGTGCCAGCAGTTCCTACAGGGGGCTGGATGATGAAGCTTTCTTT.

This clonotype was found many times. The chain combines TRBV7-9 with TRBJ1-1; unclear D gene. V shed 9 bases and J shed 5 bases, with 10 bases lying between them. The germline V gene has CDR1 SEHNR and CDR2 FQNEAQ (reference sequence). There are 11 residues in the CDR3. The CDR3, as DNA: TGTGCCAGTAGCGCGGGGACTGAAGCTTTCTTT. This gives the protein CASSAGTEAFF.

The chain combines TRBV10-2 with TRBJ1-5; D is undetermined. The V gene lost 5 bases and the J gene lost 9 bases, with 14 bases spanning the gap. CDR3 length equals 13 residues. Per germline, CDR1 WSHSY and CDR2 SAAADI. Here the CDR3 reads CASSLDEPGPQHF. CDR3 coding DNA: TGCGCCAGCAGTCTGGACGAACCAGGGCCCCAGCATTTT.

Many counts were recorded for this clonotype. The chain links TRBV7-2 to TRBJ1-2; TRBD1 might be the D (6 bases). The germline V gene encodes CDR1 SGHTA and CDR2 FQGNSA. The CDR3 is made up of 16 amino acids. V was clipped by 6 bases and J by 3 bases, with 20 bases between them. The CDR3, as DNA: TGTGCCAGCAGTTCTTGGACCACAGGGCTCGACTATGGCTACACCTTC. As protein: CASSSWTTGLDYGYTF.

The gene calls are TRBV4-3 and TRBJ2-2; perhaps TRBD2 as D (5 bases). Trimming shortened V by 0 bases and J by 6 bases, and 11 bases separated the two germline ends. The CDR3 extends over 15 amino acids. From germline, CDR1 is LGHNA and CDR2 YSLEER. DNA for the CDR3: TGCGCCAGCAGCCAAGATTTTGTGAGGGCCGGGGAGCTGTTTTTT. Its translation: CASSQDFVRAGELFF.

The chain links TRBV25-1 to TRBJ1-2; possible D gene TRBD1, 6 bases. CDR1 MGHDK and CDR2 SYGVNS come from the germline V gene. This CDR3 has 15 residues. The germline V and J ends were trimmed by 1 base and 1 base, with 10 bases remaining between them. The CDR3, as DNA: TGTGCCAGCAGTGAATCAAGGGGGAGTAACTATGGCTACACCTTC. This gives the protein CASSESRGSNYGYTF.

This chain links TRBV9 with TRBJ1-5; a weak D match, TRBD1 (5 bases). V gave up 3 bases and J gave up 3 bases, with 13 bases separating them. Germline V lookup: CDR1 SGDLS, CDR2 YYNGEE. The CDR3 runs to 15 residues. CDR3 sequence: CASSAEGRYNQPQHF. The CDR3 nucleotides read TGTGCCAGCAGCGCGGAGGGACGGTACAATCAGCCCCAGCATTTT.

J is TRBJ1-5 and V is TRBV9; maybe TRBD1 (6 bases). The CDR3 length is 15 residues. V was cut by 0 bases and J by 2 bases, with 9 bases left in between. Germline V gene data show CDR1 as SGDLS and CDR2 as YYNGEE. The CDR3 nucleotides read TGTGCCAGCAGCGTAGAAGGGGGAGGCAATCAGCCCCAGCATTTT. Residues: CASSVEGGGNQPQHF.

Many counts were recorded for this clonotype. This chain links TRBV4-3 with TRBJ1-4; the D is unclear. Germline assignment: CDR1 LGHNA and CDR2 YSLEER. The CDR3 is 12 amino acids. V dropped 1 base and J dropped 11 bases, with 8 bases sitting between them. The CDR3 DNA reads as TGCGCCAGCAGCCAAGGGGGAGAGAAACTGTTTTTT. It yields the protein CASSQGGEKLFF.

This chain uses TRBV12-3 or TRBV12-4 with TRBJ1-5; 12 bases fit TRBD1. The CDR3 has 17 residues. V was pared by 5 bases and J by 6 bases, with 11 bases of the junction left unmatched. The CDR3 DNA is TGTGCCAGCAGTACGCGACCGGGACAGGGGGCGGGTCAGCCCCAGCATTTT. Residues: CASSTRPGQGAGQPQHF.

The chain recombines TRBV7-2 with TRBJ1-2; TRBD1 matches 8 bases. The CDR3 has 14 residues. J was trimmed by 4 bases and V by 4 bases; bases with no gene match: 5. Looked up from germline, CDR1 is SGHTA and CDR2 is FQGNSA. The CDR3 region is CASSSGQGRYGYTF. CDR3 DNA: TGTGCCAGCAGCTCCGGACAGGGACGCTATGGCTACACCTTC.

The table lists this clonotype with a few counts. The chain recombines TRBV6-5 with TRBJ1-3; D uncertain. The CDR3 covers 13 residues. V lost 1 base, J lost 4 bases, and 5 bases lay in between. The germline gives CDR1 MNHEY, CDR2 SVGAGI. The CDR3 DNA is TGTGCCAGCAGTTACTATAAAGGAAACACCATATATTTT. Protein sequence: CASSYYKGNTIYF.

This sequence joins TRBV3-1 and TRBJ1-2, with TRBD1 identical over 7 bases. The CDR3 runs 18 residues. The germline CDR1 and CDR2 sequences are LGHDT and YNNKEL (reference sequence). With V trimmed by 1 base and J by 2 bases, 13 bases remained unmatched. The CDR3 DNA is TGTGCCAGCAGCCAAGGCCTCGCGGACAGGACCTTAAACTATGGCTACACCTTC. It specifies CASSQGLADRTLNYGYTF.

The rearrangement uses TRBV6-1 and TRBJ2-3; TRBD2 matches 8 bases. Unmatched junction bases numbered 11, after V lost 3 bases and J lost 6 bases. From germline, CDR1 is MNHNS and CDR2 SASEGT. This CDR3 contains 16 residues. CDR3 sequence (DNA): TGTGCCAGCAGTGAGGGGGTCGGGGGGGGAGATGATACGCAGTATTTT. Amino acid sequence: CASSEGVGGGDDTQYF.

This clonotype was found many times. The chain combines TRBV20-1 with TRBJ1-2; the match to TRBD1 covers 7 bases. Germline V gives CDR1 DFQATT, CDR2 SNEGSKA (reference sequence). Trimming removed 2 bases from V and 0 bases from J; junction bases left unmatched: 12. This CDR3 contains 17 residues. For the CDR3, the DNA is TGCAGTGCTAGATTTCGGGACAGCCCCGGAGCTAACTATGGCTACACCTTC. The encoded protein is CSARFRDSPGANYGYTF.

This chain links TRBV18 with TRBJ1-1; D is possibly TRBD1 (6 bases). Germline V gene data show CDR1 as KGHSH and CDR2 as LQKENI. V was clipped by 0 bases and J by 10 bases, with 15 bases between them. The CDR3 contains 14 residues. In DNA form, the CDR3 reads TGTGCCAGCTCACCACCGGGGCCGAGGGGGGGAGCTTTCTTT. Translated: CASSPPGPRGGAFF.

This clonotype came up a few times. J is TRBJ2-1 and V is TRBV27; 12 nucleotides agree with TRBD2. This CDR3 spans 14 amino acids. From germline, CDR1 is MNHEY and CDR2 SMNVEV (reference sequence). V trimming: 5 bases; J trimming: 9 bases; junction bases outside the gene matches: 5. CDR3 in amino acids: CASSKTSGGREQFF. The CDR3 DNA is TGTGCCAGCAGTAAGACTAGCGGGGGTCGTGAGCAGTTCTTC.

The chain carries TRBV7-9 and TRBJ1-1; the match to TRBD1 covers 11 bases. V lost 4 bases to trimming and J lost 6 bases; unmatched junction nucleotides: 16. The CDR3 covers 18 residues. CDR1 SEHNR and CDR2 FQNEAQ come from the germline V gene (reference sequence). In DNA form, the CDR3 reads TGTGCCAGCAGCTACCGGGACAGGGGGGAATTAAAGCGAGCTGAAGCTTTCTTT. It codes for CASSYRDRGELKRAEAFF.

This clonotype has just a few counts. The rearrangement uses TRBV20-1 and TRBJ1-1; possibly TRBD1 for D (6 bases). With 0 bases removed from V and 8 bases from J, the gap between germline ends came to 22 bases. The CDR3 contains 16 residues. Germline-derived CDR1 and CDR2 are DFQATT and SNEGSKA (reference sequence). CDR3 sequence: CSARDEAGARTPEAFF. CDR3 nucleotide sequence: TGCAGTGCTAGAGATGAGGCAGGGGCAAGGACACCCGAAGCTTTCTTT.

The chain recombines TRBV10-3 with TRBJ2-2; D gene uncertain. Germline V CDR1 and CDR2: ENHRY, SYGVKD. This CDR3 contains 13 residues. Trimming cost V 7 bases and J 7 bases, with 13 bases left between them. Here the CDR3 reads CAITIDGIGELFF. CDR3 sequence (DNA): TGTGCCATCACCATAGATGGGATCGGGGAGCTGTTTTTT.

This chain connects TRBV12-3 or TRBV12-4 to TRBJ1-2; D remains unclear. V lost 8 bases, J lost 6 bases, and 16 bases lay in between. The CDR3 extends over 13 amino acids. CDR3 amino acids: CASGLYSSDGYTF. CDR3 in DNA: TGTGCCAGCGGTCTATACAGTAGTGATGGCTACACCTTC.

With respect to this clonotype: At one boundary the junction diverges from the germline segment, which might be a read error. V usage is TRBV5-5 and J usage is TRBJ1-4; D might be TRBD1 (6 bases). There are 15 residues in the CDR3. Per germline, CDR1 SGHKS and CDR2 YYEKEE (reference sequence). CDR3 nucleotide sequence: TGTGCCGGCAGCTTGGTCACACAGGGTAATGAAAAACTGTTTTTT. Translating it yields CAGSLVTQGNEKLFF. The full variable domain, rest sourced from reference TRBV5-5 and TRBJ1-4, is DAGVTQSPTHLIKTRGQQVTLRCSPISGHKSVSWYQQVLGQGPQFIFQYYEKEERGRGNFPDRFSARQFPNYSSELNVNALLLGDSALYLCAGSLVTQGNEKLFFGSGTQLSVL.

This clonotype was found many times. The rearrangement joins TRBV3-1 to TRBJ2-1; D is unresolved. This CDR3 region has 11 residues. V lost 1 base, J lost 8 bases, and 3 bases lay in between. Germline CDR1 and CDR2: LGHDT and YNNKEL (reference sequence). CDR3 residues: CASSQVDEQFF. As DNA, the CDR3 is TGTGCCAGCAGCCAAGTGGATGAGCAGTTCTTC.

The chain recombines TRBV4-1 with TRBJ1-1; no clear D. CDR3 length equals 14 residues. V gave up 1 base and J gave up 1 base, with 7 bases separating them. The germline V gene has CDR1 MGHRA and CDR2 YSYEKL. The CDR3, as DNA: TGCGCCAGCAGCCAAGTCTCTACGAACACTGAAGCTTTCTTT. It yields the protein CASSQVSTNTEAFF.

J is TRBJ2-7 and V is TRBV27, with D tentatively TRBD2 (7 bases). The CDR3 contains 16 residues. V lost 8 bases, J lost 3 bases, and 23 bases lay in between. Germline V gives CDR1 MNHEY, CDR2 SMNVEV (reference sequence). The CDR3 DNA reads TGTGCCAGCCGAGTTTGGGGGGGCCGGGGAAACTACGAGCAGTACTTC. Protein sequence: CASRVWGGRGNYEQYF.

The CDR3 DNA reads as TGTGCCAGCAGCTTAAGCGGGACGAGGGGCTATGGCTACACCTTC. Its protein is CASSLSGTRGYGYTF. V usage is TRBV7-2 and J usage is TRBJ1-2; the D gene is possibly TRBD1 (5 bases). CDR3 length: 15 residues. V shed 2 bases and J shed 4 bases, with 14 bases lying between them. Germline V lookup: CDR1 SGHTA, CDR2 FQGNSA.